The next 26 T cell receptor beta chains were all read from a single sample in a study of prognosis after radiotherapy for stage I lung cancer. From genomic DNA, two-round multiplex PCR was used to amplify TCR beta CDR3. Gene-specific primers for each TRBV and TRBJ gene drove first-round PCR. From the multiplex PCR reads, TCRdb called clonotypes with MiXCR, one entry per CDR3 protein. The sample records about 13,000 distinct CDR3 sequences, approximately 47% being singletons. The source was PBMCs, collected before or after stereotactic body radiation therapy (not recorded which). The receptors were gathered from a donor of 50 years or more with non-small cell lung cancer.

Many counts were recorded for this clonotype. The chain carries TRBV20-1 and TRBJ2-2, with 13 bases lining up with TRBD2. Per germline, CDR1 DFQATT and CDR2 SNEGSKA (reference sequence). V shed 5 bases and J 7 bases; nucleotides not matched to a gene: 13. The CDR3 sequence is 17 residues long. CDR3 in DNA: TGCAGTGCTCCGGGGACTAGCGGGAAACCTGGGATCGGGGAGCTGTTTTTT. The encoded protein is CSAPGTSGKPGIGELFF.

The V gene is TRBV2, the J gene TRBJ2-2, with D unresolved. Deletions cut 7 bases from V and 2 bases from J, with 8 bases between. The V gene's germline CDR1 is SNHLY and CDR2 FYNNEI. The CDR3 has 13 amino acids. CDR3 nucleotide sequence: TGTGCCAGCACAAGGCAAAACACCGGGGAGCTGTTTTTT. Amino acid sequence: CASTRQNTGELFF.

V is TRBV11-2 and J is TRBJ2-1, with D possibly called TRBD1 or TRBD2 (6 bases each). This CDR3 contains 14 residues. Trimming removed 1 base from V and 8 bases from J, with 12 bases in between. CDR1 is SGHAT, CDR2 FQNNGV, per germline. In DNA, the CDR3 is TGTGCCAGCAGCTTAGTGGCGGAGGGGGATGAGCAGTTCTTC. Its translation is CASSLVAEGDEQFF.

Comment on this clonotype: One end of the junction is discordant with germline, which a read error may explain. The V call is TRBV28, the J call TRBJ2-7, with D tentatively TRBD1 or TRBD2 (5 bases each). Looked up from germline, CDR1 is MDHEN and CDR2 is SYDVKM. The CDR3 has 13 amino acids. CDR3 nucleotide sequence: TGTGTCAGCAGGGTGGGGAGCTCCTACGAGCAGTACTTC. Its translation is CVSRVGSSYEQYF.

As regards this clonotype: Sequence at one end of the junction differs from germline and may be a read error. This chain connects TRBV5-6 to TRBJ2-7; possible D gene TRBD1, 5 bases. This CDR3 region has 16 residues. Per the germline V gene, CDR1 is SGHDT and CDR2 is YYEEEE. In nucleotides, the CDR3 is TGTGTCAGCAGCTTGGATCACCAGGGTAGTCTTGACGAGCAGTACTTC. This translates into CVSSLDHQGSLDEQYF.

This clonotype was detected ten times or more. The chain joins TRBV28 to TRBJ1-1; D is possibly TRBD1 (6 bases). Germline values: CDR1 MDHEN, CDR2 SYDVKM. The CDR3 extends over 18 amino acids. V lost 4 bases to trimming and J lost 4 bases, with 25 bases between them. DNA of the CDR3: TGTGCCAGCAGTTCCCGGAGATTGGGGGCGCGCTGGGGCACTGAAGCTTTCTTT. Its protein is CASSSRRLGARWGTEAFF.

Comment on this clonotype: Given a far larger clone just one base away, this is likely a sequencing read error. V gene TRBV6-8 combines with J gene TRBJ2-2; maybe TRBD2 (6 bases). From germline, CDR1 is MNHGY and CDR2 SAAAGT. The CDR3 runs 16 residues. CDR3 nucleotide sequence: TGTGCCATCAGTTATGGTCAGGGCCGGGGGACCGGGGAGCTGTTTTTT. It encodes CAISYGQGRGTGELFF.

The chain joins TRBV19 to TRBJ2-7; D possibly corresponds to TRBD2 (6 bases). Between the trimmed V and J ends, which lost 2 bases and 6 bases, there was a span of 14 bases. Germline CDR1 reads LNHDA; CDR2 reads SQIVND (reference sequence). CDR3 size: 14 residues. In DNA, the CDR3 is TGTGCCAGTAGTATACACGGACTATCTCTCGAGCAGTACTTC. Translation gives CASSIHGLSLEQYF.

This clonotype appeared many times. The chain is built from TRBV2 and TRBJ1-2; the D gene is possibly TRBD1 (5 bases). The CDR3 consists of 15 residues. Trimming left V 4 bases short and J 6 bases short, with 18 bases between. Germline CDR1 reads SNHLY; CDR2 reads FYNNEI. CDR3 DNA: TGTGCCAGCAGTGTTATCCGGGGCAACTACGATGGCTACACCTTC. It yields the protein CASSVIRGNYDGYTF. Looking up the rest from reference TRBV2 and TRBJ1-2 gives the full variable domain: EPEVTQTPSHQVTQMGQEVILRCVPISNHLYFYWYRQILGQKVEFLVSFYNNEISEKSEIFDDQFSVERPDGSNFTLKIRSTKLEDSAMYFCASSVIRGNYDGYTFGSGTRLTVV.

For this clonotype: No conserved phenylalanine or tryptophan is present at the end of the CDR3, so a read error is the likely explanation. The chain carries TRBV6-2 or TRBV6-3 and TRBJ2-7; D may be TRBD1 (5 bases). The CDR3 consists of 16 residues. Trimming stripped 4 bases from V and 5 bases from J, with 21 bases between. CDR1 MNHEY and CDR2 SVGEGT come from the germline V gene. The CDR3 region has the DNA TGTGCCAGCAGTTTCCCCGCGCTACAGGTTCGGGACGAGCAGTACCTC. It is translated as CASSFPALQVRDEQYL.

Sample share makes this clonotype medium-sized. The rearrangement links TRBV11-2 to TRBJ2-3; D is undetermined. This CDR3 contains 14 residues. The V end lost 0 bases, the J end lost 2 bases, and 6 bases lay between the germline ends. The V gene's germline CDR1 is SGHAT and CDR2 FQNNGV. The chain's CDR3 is CASSLDRLTDTQYF. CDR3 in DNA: TGTGCCAGCAGCTTAGACCGGCTCACAGATACGCAGTATTTT. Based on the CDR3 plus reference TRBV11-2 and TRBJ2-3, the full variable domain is EAGVAQSPRYKIIEKRQSVAFWCNPISGHATLYWYQQILGQGPKLLIQFQNNGVVDDSQLPKDRFSAERLKGVDSTLKIQPAKLEDSAVYLCASSLDRLTDTQYFGPGTRLTVL.

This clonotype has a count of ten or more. CDR3 sequence reads: CASSQVVGDTQYF. The DNA of the CDR3 is TGTGCCAGCAGCCAAGTAGTTGGAGATACGCAGTATTTT. The chain recombines TRBV4-2 with TRBJ2-3; no definite D call. Per the germline V gene, CDR1 is LGHNA and CDR2 is YNFKEQ. Trimming stripped 1 base from V and 5 bases from J, with 7 bases between. This CDR3 spans 13 amino acids.

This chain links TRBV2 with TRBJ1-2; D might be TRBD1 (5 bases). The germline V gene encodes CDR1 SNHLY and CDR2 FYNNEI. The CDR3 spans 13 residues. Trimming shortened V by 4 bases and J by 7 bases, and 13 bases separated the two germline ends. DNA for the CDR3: TGTGCCAGCAGTGCCACCGGGGGTGCTGGCTACACCTTC. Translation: CASSATGGAGYTF.

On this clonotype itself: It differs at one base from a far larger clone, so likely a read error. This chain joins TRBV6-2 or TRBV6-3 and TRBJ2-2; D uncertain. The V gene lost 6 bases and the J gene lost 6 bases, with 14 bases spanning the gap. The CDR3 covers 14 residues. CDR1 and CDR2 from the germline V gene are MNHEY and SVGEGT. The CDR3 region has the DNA TGTGCCAGCAGCCGTATCGTGGGGTCCGGGGAGCTGTTTTTT. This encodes CASSRIVGSGELFF.

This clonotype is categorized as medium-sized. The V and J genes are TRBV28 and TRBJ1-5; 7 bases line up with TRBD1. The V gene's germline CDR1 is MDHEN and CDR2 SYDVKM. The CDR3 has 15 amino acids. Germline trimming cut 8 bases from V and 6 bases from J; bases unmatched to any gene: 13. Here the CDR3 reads CASGAQGRVGQPQHF. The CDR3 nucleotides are TGTGCCAGCGGGGCACAGGGGCGGGTCGGTCAGCCCCAGCATTTT.

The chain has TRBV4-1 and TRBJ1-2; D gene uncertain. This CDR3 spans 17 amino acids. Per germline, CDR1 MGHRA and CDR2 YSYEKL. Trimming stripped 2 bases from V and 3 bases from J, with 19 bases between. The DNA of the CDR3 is TGCGCCAGCAGCCAAATCCTCCTCCGGGGAACGCACTATGGCTACACCTTC. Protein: CASSQILLRGTHYGYTF.

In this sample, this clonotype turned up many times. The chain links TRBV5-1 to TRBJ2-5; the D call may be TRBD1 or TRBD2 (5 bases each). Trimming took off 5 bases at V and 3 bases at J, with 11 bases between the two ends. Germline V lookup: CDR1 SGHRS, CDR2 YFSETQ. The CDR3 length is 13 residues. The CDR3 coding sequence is TGCGCCAGCAGAGAGGTGGGGGAAGAGACCCAGTACTTC. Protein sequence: CASREVGEETQYF.

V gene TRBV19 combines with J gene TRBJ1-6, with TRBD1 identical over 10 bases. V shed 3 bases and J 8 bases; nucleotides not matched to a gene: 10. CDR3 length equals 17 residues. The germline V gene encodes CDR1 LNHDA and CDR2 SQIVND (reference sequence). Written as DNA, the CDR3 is TGTGCCAGTAGTATGAAGCCCGGGACAGGGGCGGATTCACCCCTCCACTTT. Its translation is CASSMKPGTGADSPLHF. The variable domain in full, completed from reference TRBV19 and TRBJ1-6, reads DGGITQSPKYLFRKEGQNVTLSCEQNLNHDAMYWYRQDPGQGLRLIYYSQIVNDFQKGDIAEGYSVSREKKESFPLTVTSAQKNPTAFYLCASSMKPGTGADSPLHFGNGTRLTVT.

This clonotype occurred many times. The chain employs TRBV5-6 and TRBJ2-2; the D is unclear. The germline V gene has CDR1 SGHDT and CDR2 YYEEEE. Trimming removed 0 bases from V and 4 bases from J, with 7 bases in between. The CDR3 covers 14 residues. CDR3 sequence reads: CASSLAVITGELFF. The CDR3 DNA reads TGTGCCAGCAGCTTGGCGGTCATCACCGGGGAGCTGTTTTTT.

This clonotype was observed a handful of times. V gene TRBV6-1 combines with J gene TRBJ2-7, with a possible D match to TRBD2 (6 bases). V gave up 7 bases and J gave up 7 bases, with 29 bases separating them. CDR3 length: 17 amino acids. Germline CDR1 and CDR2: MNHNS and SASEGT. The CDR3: CASKKPNTGTGVGEQYF. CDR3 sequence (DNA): TGTGCCAGCAAAAAACCTAACACCGGGACTGGGGTCGGGGAGCAGTACTTC.

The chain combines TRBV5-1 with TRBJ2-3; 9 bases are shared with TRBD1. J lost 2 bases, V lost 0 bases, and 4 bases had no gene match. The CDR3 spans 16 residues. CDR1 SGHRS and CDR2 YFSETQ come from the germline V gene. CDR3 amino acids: CASSLEQGAYTDTQYF. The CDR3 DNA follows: TGCGCCAGCAGCTTGGAACAGGGGGCGTACACAGATACGCAGTATTTT.

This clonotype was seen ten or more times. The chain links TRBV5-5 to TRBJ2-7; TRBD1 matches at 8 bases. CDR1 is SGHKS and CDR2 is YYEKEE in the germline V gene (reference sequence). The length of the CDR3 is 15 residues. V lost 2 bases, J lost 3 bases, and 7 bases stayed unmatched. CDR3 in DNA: TGTGCCAGCAGCTTCTCGGACAGGGTAGACTACGAGCAGTACTTC. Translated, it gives CASSFSDRVDYEQYF.

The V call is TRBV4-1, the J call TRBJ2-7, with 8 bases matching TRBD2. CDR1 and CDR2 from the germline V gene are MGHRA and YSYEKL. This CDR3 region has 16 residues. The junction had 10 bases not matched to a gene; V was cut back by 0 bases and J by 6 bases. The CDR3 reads CASSQEASGLAPEQYF. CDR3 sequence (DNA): TGCGCCAGCAGCCAAGAGGCTAGCGGGCTTGCACCCGAGCAGTACTTC.

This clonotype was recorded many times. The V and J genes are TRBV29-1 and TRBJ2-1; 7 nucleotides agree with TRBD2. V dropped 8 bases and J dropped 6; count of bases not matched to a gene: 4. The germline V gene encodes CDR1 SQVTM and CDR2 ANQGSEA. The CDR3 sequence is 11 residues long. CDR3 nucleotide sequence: TGCAGCCCCCGCGGGGGCAATGAGCAGTTCTTC. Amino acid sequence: CSPRGGNEQFF.

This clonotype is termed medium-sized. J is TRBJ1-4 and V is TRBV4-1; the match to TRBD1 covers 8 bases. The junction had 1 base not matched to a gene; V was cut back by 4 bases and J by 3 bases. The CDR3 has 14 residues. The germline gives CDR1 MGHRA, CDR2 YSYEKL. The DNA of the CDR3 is TGCGCCAGCAGCCCGGACAGGGCTAATGAAAAACTGTTTTTT. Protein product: CASSPDRANEKLFF.

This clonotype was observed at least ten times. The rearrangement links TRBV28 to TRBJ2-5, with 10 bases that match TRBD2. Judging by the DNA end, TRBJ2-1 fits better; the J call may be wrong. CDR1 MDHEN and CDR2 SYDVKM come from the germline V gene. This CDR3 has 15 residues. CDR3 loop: CASSLLAGACDEQFF. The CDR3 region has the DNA TGTGCCAGCAGTTTACTAGCGGGAGCTTGCGATGAGCAGTTCTTC.